Sequencing of this T cell receptor (beta chain) was carried out in a study of lymphopenia after photon versus proton radiotherapy. Broader study findings: Post-nadir diversity loss with photons came from oligoclonal expansion, particularly CD8+ Temra cells. Photon-treated patients lost naive T cells and TCR diversity; proton-treated stayed stable. A bigger post-nadir fall in TCR diversity correlated inversely with survival time in deceased patients.

The CDR3 sequence is 14 residues long. Germline-derived CDR1 and CDR2 are SGHRS and YFSETQ. J lost 2 bases, V lost 0 bases, and 2 bases had no gene match. Clones were sequenced by immunoSEQ multiplex PCR, and TCRdb holds only the in-frame ones, with some missing. The sample holds approximately 8,100 clones; 70% to 90% are singletons and the top ten take over 20%. Remarks on this clone: Its antigen is unknown.

The receptor comes from a man aged 80 or over with cholangiocarcinoma. This specimen was peripheral blood, taken from a patient treated with photon-based radiotherapy. The chain uses TRBV5-1 and TRBJ2-7, with 7 bases identical to TRBD1. This CDR3 is CASSLAGGTYEQYF. The CDR3, as DNA: TGCGCCAGCAGCTTGGCAGGGGGAACCTACGAGCAGTACTTC.